A single sample gave rise to the 3 T cell receptor beta chains below, sequenced in a study of blood T cell repertoires in COVID-19. Produced via immunoSEQ multiplex PCR; TCRdb's table is partial and in-frame only. The table records some 270,000 clones, 85% to 90% of them present only once. The source material was peripheral blood. The receptors here all came from a man in his thirties or forties with acute or convalescent COVID-19.

About this clone: The junction departs from the called germline gene at one end, perhaps through a read error. The V gene is TRBV7-8, the J gene TRBJ2-3; 12 bases are a match to TRBD2. This CDR3 region has 14 residues. Germline V lookup: CDR1 SGHVS, CDR2 FQNEAQ. The CDR3 DNA reads TGTGCCAGCAGCCTAGCGGGGGGGCGTAATACGCAGTATTTT. Its translation: CASSLAGGRNTQYF.

The rearrangement joins TRBV10-1 to TRBJ1-6, with D unresolved. The germline V gene encodes CDR1 WNHNN and CDR2 SYGVQD (reference sequence). The CDR3 is 14 residues long. V lost 4 bases and J lost 2, with 6 bases in between. The CDR3 DNA reads TGCGCCAGCAGTGTGGGCACCTATAATTCACCCCTCCACTTT. Its protein product is CASSVGTYNSPLHF.

For this clone: Its ends do not fully match the called genes, so a read error is possible. V usage is TRBV18 and J usage is TRBJ1-2, with D possibly being TRBD1 (6 bases). Per the germline V gene, CDR1 is KGHSH and CDR2 is LQKENI. This CDR3 comprises 17 residues. The CDR3 loop reads CASSPQGNGLGGYGYTF. CDR3 nucleotides: TGTGCCAGCTCCCCACAGGGAAATGGCCTCGGGGGCTATGGCTACACCTTC. Filled out from reference TRBV18 and TRBJ1-2, the complete variable domain reads NAGVMQNPRHLVRRRGQEARLRCSPMKGHSHVYWYRQLPEEGLKFMVYLQKENIIDESGMPKERFSAEFPKEGPSILRIQQVVRGDSAAYFCASSPQGNGLGGYGYTFGSGTRLTVV.